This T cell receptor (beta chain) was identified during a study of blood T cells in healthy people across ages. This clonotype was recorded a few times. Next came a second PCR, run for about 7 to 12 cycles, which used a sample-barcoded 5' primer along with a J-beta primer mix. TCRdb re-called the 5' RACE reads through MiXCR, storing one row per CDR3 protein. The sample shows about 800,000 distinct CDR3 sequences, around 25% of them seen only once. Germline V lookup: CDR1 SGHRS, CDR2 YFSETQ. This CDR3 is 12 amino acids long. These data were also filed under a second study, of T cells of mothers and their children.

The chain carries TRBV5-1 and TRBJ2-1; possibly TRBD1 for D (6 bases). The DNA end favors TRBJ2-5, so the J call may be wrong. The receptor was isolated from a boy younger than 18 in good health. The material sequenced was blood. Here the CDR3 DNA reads TGCGCCAGCAGCTCGGGACAATTAATCCAGTACTTC. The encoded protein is CASSSGQLIQYF.